The next 18 T cell receptor beta chains were all read from a single sample in a study of cytomegalovirus exposure and HLA in healthy donors. Use of 60 Vbeta and 13 Jbeta primers characterized the PCR. Sequencing was performed with immunoSEQ multiplex PCR; in TCRdb, only in-frame clones are kept and a portion is missing. The sample consists of under 85,000 clones, less than 70% of them appearing once. Sample: PBMCs. These receptors were collected from a woman aged 25 to 39 in good health and CMV-seronegative.

The chain couples TRBV19 to TRBJ2-6, with TRBD2 matching 9 bases. J gave up 12 bases and V 3 bases, and 9 bases lay outside the gene matches. Germline V CDR1 and CDR2: LNHDA, SQIVND (reference sequence). This CDR3 spans 15 amino acids. This CDR3 reads CASSMRLAGGSVLTF. The CDR3 nucleotides read TGTGCCAGTAGTATGAGGCTCGCGGGGGGGTCCGTCCTGACTTTC.

This clone was detected a few times. The chain recombines TRBV2 with TRBJ1-1; 8 bases fit TRBD1. There are 14 residues in the CDR3. The V gene's germline CDR1 is SNHLY and CDR2 FYNNEI. V shed 5 bases, J shed 5 bases, and the junction held 7 bases outside the gene matches. CDR3 nucleotide sequence: TGTGCCAGCAGTTCCCAGGGGGCCGGGACTGAAGCTTTCTTT. Amino acid sequence: CASSSQGAGTEAFF.

This clone was picked up a small number of times. The chain employs TRBV18 and TRBJ2-5; perhaps TRBD1 as D (6 bases). The CDR3 loop spans 16 amino acids. V was trimmed by 2 bases and J by 1 base, leaving 14 bases between them. CDR1 and CDR2 from the germline V gene are KGHSH and LQKENI. The CDR3 region is CASSPLIDRTQETQYF. The CDR3 DNA follows: TGTGCCAGCTCACCATTAATTGACAGGACCCAAGAGACCCAGTACTTC.

The V and J genes are TRBV10-1 and TRBJ1-2; 11 positions match TRBD1. Trimming cost V 6 bases and J 0 bases; bases outside gene matches: 6. The CDR3 runs 16 residues. From germline, CDR1 is WNHNN and CDR2 SYGVQD (reference sequence). The CDR3 DNA sequence: TGCGCCAGCAGCGCGGACAGGGGGCCTTCTAACTATGGCTACACCTTC. It yields the protein CASSADRGPSNYGYTF.

The chain has TRBV20-1 and TRBJ1-1; D perhaps matches TRBD1 (5 bases). CDR1 and CDR2 (germline): DFQATT, SNEGSKA (reference sequence). The V gene lost 6 bases and the J gene lost 10 bases, with 15 bases spanning the gap. CDR3 length equals 11 residues. As DNA, the CDR3 is TGCAGTGCACATGCCGGGGGAGTAGCTTTCTTT. The encoded protein is CSAHAGGVAFF.

The rearrangement joins TRBV5-8 to TRBJ1-1; TRBD1 matches at 7 bases. The CDR3 spans 14 residues. CDR1 and CDR2 from the germline V gene are SGHTS and YDEGEE. J lost 4 bases, V lost 4 bases, and 7 bases had no gene match. CDR3 amino acids: CASSPGQAFTEAFF. The CDR3, as DNA: TGTGCCAGCAGCCCCGGACAGGCTTTCACTGAAGCTTTCTTT.

The rearrangement uses TRBV2 and TRBJ2-5; TRBD1 agrees at 9 bases. CDR1 is SNHLY and CDR2 is FYNNEI in the germline V gene. After removal of 10 bases from V and 5 bases from J, the junction contained 17 bases not matched to a gene. This CDR3 spans 16 amino acids. The CDR3 sequence: CATERELTGGTETQYF. Written as DNA, the CDR3 is TGTGCCACCGAGAGGGAACTAACAGGGGGCACGGAGACCCAGTACTTC.

This clone was seen more than once but under ten times. This chain links TRBV4-2 with TRBJ2-2; D is uncertain. Germline V gene data show CDR1 as LGHNA and CDR2 as YNFKEQ. There are 16 residues in the CDR3. V lost 0 bases and J 3 bases, leaving 11 bases between the germline ends. The chain's CDR3 is CASSQDHYSYTGELFF. In DNA, the CDR3 is TGTGCCAGCAGCCAAGATCATTACAGCTACACCGGGGAGCTGTTTTTT.

CDR3 loop: CASSPGRWTGGSGPQHF. The CDR3 DNA sequence: TGTGCCAGCAGCCCCGGTCGGTGGACAGGGGGGAGTGGGCCCCAGCATTTT. The chain links TRBV7-2 to TRBJ1-5; 10 nucleotides align to TRBD1. CDR1 and CDR2 (germline): SGHTA, FQGNSA. V lost 5 bases to trimming and J lost 9 bases; unmatched junction nucleotides: 16. This CDR3 is built from 17 residues.

This clone was detected only a few times. The gene calls are TRBV18 and TRBJ1-5, with 8 bases matching TRBD1. The germline gives CDR1 KGHSH, CDR2 LQKENI. With V trimmed by 2 bases and J by 7 bases, 7 bases remained unmatched. This CDR3 comprises 15 residues. CDR3 sequence reads: CASSPFDRGNQPQHF. CDR3 DNA: TGTGCCAGCTCACCATTTGACAGGGGAAACCAGCCCCAGCATTTT.

The chain uses TRBV27 and TRBJ2-1; no clear D. Trimming stripped 2 bases from V and 4 bases from J, with 6 bases between. Per the germline V gene, CDR1 is MNHEY and CDR2 is SMNVEV (reference sequence). This CDR3 is built from 13 residues. The CDR3 region is CASSLKSYNEQFF. CDR3 coding DNA: TGTGCCAGCAGTTTAAAATCTTACAATGAGCAGTTCTTC.

The V and J genes are TRBV6-5 and TRBJ2-1; the D gene is possibly TRBD2 (6 bases). The CDR3 is made up of 15 amino acids. Trimming left V 5 bases short and J 0 bases short, with 11 bases between. The germline V gene has CDR1 MNHEY and CDR2 SVGAGI. The CDR3 sequence is CASSRGLTSYNEQFF. DNA for the CDR3: TGTGCCAGCAGTCGGGGACTGACCTCCTACAATGAGCAGTTCTTC.

V and J are TRBV5-1 and TRBJ2-5; perhaps TRBD1 as D (6 bases). The V end lost 0 bases, the J end lost 6 bases, and 9 bases lay between the germline ends. Germline CDR1 is SGHRS and CDR2 is YFSETQ. The CDR3 consists of 13 residues. In DNA form, the CDR3 reads TGCGCCAGCAGCTTGGGGGGGCAGAAGACCCAGTACTTC. Translated, it gives CASSLGGQKTQYF. Looking up the rest from reference TRBV5-1 and TRBJ2-5 gives the full variable domain: KAGVTQTPRYLIKTRGQQVTLSCSPISGHRSVSWYQQTPGQGLQFLFEYFSETQRNKGNFPGRFSGRQFSNSRSEMNVSTLELGDSALYLCASSLGGQKTQYFGPGTRLLVL.

The chain uses TRBV4-1 and TRBJ1-1; no definite D call. This CDR3 contains 17 residues. The germline V and J ends were trimmed by 0 bases and 0 bases, with 14 bases remaining between them. Germline CDR1 and CDR2: MGHRA and YSYEKL. CDR3 DNA sequence: TGCGCCAGCAGCCAAGATAATTCCGGTATACTGAACACTGAAGCTTTCTTT. It specifies CASSQDNSGILNTEAFF.

The chain is built from TRBV6-5 and TRBJ2-7; possible D gene TRBD2, 5 bases. Germline V gene data show CDR1 as MNHEY and CDR2 as SVGAGI. Trimming took 5 bases from V and 4 from J, leaving 12 bases between them. The CDR3 has 13 residues. CDR3 protein: CASSRGPAYEQYF. CDR3 nucleotide sequence: TGTGCCAGCAGTCGGGGTCCCGCTTACGAGCAGTACTTC.

This rearrangement joins TRBV11-3 to TRBJ1-1, with 7 bases identical to TRBD1. The CDR3 contains 16 residues. The germline V gene has CDR1 SGHNT and CDR2 YENEEA. V trimming: 5 bases; J trimming: 1 base; junction bases outside the gene matches: 10. The CDR3 spells CASSPGTEARNTEAFF. The CDR3 DNA sequence: TGTGCCAGCAGCCCCGGGACAGAGGCTAGGAACACTGAAGCTTTCTTT.

This clone was seen only a few times. The CDR3 DNA sequence: TGTGCCAGCAGCGCGGGACAGGGGGTCGGTCAGCCCCAGCATTTT. Protein sequence: CASSAGQGVGQPQHF. The chain joins TRBV9 to TRBJ1-5, with 11 bases fitting TRBD1. This CDR3 contains 15 residues. Trimming took 3 bases from V and 6 from J; bases not matched to a gene: 5. The germline CDR1 and CDR2 sequences are SGDLS and YYNGEE.

There are a few counts of this clone. No conserved phenylalanine or tryptophan is present at the end of the CDR3, so a read error is the likely explanation. This chain connects TRBV27 to TRBJ1-6; 8 bases map to TRBD1. Per the germline V gene, CDR1 is MNHEY and CDR2 is SMNVEV (reference sequence). CDR3 size: 15 residues. The CDR3 bases are TGTGCCAGCAGATCAGGGGGCTCCGATAATTCACCCCTCCACTGT. Protein product: CASRSGGSDNSPLHC.